One sample yielded the 9 T cell receptor beta chains listed below, sequenced in a study of cytomegalovirus exposure and HLA in healthy donors. Primers included in the PCR were 60 Vbeta and 13 Jbeta primers. Produced via immunoSEQ multiplex PCR; TCRdb's table is partial and in-frame only. The table lists around 95,000 clones, about 74% of them singletons. The specimen was PBMCs. These receptors were collected from a male donor in good health and CMV-seronegative.

The J gene is TRBJ2-5, the V gene TRBV6-4; D unresolved. V shed 3 bases and J shed 2 bases, with 10 bases lying between them. Germline V CDR1 and CDR2: MRHNA, SNTAGT. This CDR3 spans 14 amino acids. For the CDR3, the DNA is TGTGCCAGCAGTGAGAGGCCACCTCAAGAGACCCAGTACTTC. It is translated as CASSERPPQETQYF.

The chain employs TRBV6-1 and TRBJ2-7, with 11 bases that match TRBD1. The CDR3 has 16 amino acids. CDR1 and CDR2 from the germline V gene are MNHNS and SASEGT. V lost 1 base to trimming and J lost 3 bases; unmatched junction nucleotides: 5. CDR3 DNA sequence: TGTGCCAGCAGTGAAGGTTCGGGACAGGGGGTCTACGAGCAGTACTTC. Translating gives CASSEGSGQGVYEQYF.

The V gene is TRBV7-9, the J gene TRBJ2-7, with 9 bases fitting TRBD1. CDR1 is SEHNR, CDR2 FQNEAQ, per germline (reference sequence). V lost 4 bases and J lost 4; bases outside the gene matches: 17. The CDR3 is made up of 18 amino acids. CDR3 coding DNA: TGTGCCAGCAGCTCGACGGGACAGGGCTGGTTTTTGAGGTACGAGCAGTACTTC. This sequence encodes CASSSTGQGWFLRYEQYF.

The rearrangement joins TRBV5-1 to TRBJ1-1; D uncertain. The CDR3 has 14 residues. V was clipped by 1 base and J by 1 base, with 8 bases between them. The germline V gene encodes CDR1 SGHRS and CDR2 YFSETQ. This CDR3 reads CASSLIAENTEAFF. CDR3 sequence (DNA): TGCGCCAGCAGCTTGATCGCAGAGAACACTGAAGCTTTCTTT.

The chain is built from TRBV18 and TRBJ2-2; 9 nucleotides agree with TRBD2. This CDR3 spans 16 amino acids. Germline V CDR1 and CDR2: KGHSH, LQKENI. J gave up 4 bases and V 6 bases, and 9 bases lay outside the gene matches. The CDR3 region is CASSRDSGRGTGELFF. The CDR3 DNA follows: TGTGCCAGCTCGCGAGATAGCGGGAGAGGCACCGGGGAGCTGTTTTTT.

This sequence joins TRBV4-1 and TRBJ1-5; tentatively, D is TRBD1 (6 bases). The germline V and J ends were trimmed by 1 base and 7 bases, with 11 bases remaining between them. CDR3 length: 14 amino acids. The germline V gene encodes CDR1 MGHRA and CDR2 YSYEKL. CDR3 residues: CASSQAGGGQPQHF. The CDR3 DNA sequence: TGCGCCAGCAGCCAAGCGGGTGGGGGCCAGCCCCAGCATTTT.

This clone was picked up a small number of times. The V and J genes are TRBV7-2 and TRBJ2-5, with TRBD2 identical over 7 bases. V lost 1 base, J lost 5 bases, and 10 bases stayed unmatched. CDR1 and CDR2 (germline): SGHTA, FQGNSA. The CDR3 loop spans 16 amino acids. This CDR3 reads CASSLVGGRVGETQYF. The CDR3 DNA is TGTGCCAGCAGCTTAGTGGGAGGGCGGGTAGGCGAGACCCAGTACTTC.

CDR3 nucleotides: TGTGCCAGCAGCCAAAAGCGGGTCAGCACAGATACGCAGTATTTT. Translated: CASSQKRVSTDTQYF. The chain employs TRBV7-8 and TRBJ2-3, with TRBD2 as a possible D gene (6 bases). Germline V gene data show CDR1 as SGHVS and CDR2 as FQNEAQ. CDR3 length: 15 amino acids. Trimming shortened V by 5 bases and J by 0 bases, and 12 bases separated the two germline ends.

This clone showed up just once. J is TRBJ2-7 and V is TRBV7-2, with 12 bases matching TRBD2. J gave up 3 bases and V 5 bases, and 8 bases lay outside the gene matches. The CDR3 sequence is 16 residues long. CDR1 and CDR2 (germline): SGHTA, FQGNSA. As DNA, the CDR3 is TGTGCCAGCAGCCCTCCGGGACTAGCGGGCGGCTACGAGCAGTACTTC. Protein product: CASSPPGLAGGYEQYF.